This TCR beta chain emerged from a study of radiation and T cells in renal cell carcinoma. General observations from the study: Without pretreatment biopsies, baseline tumor clonotype presence was undetermined. In blood, top tumor clones expanded by 2 weeks, shrinking by 4. Intratumoral heterogeneity was not captured in these approximately 1 g regions. Dominant CDR3 motifs occupied more repertoire in irradiated than control tumors.

Treatment denoted: 15 Gy SBRT to primary tumor, nephrectomy 4 weeks later. This clone was counted only a few times. No antigen is known for it. The method was immunoSEQ multiplex PCR; TCRdb's version includes in-frame clones alone and lacks a portion of them. The table shows around 12,000 clones, with 30% to 35% occurring only once. The CDR3 covers 12 residues. Germline V gives CDR1 GTSNPN, CDR2 SVGIG (reference sequence). The chain employs TRBV30 and TRBJ1-4, with 7 positions matching TRBD1. This receptor was taken from a man aged 55 to 70 with renal cell carcinoma. The sequences come from tumor tissue, collected from a patient whose treatment included radiotherapy and nephrectomy. The CDR3 sequence is CAYDRVRGKLFF. The DNA of the CDR3 is TGTGCTTATGACAGGGTCCGTGGAAAACTGTTTTTT.